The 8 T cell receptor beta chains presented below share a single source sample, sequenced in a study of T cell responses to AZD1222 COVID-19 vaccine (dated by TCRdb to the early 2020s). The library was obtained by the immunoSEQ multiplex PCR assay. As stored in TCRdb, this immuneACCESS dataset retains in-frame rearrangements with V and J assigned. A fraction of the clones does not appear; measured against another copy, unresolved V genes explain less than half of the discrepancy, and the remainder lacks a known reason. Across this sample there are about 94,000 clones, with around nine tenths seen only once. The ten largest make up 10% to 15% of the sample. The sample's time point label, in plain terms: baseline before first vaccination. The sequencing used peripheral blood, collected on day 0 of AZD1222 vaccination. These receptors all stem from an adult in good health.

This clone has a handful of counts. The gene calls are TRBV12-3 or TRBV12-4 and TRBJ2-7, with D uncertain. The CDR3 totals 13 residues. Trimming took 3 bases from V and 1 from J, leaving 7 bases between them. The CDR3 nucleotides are TGTGCCAGCAGTTTTGCGGTTTCCTACGAGCAGTACTTC. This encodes CASSFAVSYEQYF.

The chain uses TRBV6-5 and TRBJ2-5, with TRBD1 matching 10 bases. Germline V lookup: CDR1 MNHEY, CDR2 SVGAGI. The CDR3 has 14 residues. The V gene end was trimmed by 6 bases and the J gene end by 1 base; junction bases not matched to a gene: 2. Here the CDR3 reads CASRGTGAQETQYF. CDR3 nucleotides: TGTGCCAGCAGGGGGACAGGGGCCCAAGAGACCCAGTACTTC.

CDR3 protein: CASSHMSAEQFF. The CDR3 DNA reads TGTGCCAGCAGCCATATGTCCGCTGAGCAGTTCTTC. This chain joins TRBV3-1 (or the pseudogene TRBV3-2) and TRBJ2-1; D is undetermined. V lost 3 bases to trimming and J lost 9 bases, with 9 bases between them. The CDR3 runs to 12 residues. Germline V gene lookup returns CDR1 LGHDT and CDR2 YNNKEL (reference sequence).

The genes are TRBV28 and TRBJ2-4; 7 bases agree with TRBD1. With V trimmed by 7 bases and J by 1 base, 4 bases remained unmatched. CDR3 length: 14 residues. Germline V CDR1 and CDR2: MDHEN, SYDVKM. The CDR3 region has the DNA TGTGCCAGCAACACAGGGGTGGCCAAAAACATTCAGTACTTC. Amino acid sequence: CASNTGVAKNIQYF.

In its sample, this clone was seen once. CDR3 DNA sequence: TGTGCCAGCAGTTACTCGTGGACAGGGGAAAAACTGTTTTTT. Its translation: CASSYSWTGEKLFF. V is TRBV6-5 and J is TRBJ1-4; TRBD1 aligns across 8 bases. Per the germline V gene, CDR1 is MNHEY and CDR2 is SVGAGI. The CDR3 runs to 14 residues. The J segment lost 8 bases and the V segment lost 0 bases, leaving 2 bases of the junction unmatched.

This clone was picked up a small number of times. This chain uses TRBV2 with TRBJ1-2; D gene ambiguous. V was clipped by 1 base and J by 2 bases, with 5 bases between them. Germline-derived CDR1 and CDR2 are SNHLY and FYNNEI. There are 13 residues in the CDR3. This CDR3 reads CASSEGVNYGYTF. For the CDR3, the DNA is TGTGCCAGCAGTGAAGGAGTGAACTATGGCTACACCTTC.

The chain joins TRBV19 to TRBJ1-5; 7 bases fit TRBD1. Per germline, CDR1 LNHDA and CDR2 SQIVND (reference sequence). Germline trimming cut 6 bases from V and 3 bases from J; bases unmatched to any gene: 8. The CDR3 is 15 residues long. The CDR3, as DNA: TGTGCCAGTAGACCCTCGACAGGGCACAATCAGCCCCAGCATTTT. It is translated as CASRPSTGHNQPQHF.

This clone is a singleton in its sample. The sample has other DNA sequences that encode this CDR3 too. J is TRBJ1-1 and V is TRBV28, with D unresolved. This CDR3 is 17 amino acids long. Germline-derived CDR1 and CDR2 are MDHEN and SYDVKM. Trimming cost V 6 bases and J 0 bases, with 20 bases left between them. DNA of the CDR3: TGTGCCAGCAGCCTCGAAAAGGGTTCCAAGATGAACACTGAAGCTTTCTTT. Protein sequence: CASSLEKGSKMNTEAFF.